This TCR beta chain was sequenced in a study of T cells in Graves' hyperthyroidism and ophthalmopathy. CDR3 size: 14 residues. From germline, CDR1 is LGHDT and CDR2 YNNKEL (reference sequence). V lost 3 bases to trimming and J lost 4 bases, with 12 bases between them. It was RNA transcripts that yielded the amplified TCR beta CDR3 regions. The primer set for the first-round RT-PCR of the TCR CDR3 was HTBI. TCRdb fed the multiplex PCR reads into MiXCR, producing one record per CDR3 protein. Among around 280,000 distinct CDR3 sequences, 13% were seen once, and the ten largest hold 6% to 8%. The study left out patients who had uncontrolled infection, other autoimmune disease, pregnancy or lactation. Many counts were recorded for this clonotype.

This TCR came from a woman in her twenties or thirties with Graves' hyperthyroidism that later progressed to Graves' ophthalmopathy. Sequencing was done on a sample of blood. V is TRBV3-1 and J is TRBJ1-1; D is undetermined. The CDR3 bases are TGTGCCAGCAGCCAGGACCACACGGGCACTGAAGCTTTCTTT. It yields the protein CASSQDHTGTEAFF. Full variable domain (missing parts from reference TRBV3-1 and TRBJ1-1): DTAVSQTPKYLVTQMGNDKSIKCEQNLGHDTMYWYKQDSKKFLKIMFSYNNKELIINETVPNRFSPKSPDKAHLNLHINSLELGDSAVYFCASSQDHTGTEAFFGQGTRLTVV.